A selection of T cell receptor beta chains follows, all from one sample in a study of vaccination effects on CD4 cells after COVID-19. Antigens for these TCRs are unknown. The method was immunoSEQ multiplex PCR; TCRdb's version includes in-frame clones alone and lacks a portion of them. The data hold about 63,000 clones, with about 71% observed a single time. The starting material was CD4+ T cells from PBMCs cultured with HCoV-OC43 spike peptides, obtained before COVID-19 vaccination. The source is a human donor who received a COVID-19 vaccine. CDR3s include the opening cysteine and the closing phenylalanine or tryptophan. A D gene is named only where the DNA matches it firmly. Size values are once, few and many counts, or a class for expanded clones, and some rows have none.

d_gene: NA; j_gene: TRBJ2-2; v_gene: TRBV7-8; abundance: NA; CDR3aa: CASSSTGITGELFF; CDR3nt: TGTGCCAGCAGCTCTACAGGGATAACCGGGGAGCTGTTTTTT
d_gene: NA; j_gene: TRBJ1-2; v_gene: TRBV11-2; abundance: NA; CDR3aa: CASSSLGAYGYTF; CDR3nt: TGTGCCAGCAGTTCATTAGGGGCCTATGGCTACACCTTC
d_gene: NA; j_gene: TRBJ2-3; v_gene: TRBV15; abundance: NA; CDR3aa: CATSRQTEDTQYF; CDR3nt: TGTGCCACCAGCAGGCAGACAGAAGATACGCAGTATTTT
d_gene: NA; j_gene: TRBJ2-3; v_gene: TRBV2; abundance: NA; CDR3aa: CASNPDRYTDTQYF; CDR3nt: TGTGCCAGCAATCCCGACAGATACACAGATACGCAGTATTTT
d_gene: TRBD1; j_gene: TRBJ1-6; v_gene: TRBV18; abundance: few; CDR3aa: CASSPVRTGLQSLHF; CDR3nt: TGTGCCAGCTCACCAGTGAGGACAGGTCTCCAGTCCCTCCACTTT
d_gene: NA; j_gene: TRBJ2-6; v_gene: TRBV5-1; abundance: NA; CDR3aa: CASSLSSLMGRAGANVLTF; CDR3nt: TGCGCCAGCAGCTTGTCCTCCTTAATGGGCAGGGCTGGGGCCAACGTCCTGACTTTC
d_gene: NA; j_gene: TRBJ1-4; v_gene: TRBV24-1; abundance: NA; CDR3aa: CATSDSTPATNEKLFF; CDR3nt: TGTGCCACCAGTGATTCAACCCCAGCAACTAATGAAAAACTGTTTTTT
d_gene: TRBD2; j_gene: TRBJ2-5; v_gene: TRBV5-1; abundance: NA; CDR3aa: CASSLLSLAGGAETQYF; CDR3nt: TGCGCCAGCAGCTTGTTAAGCCTAGCGGGGGGGGCAGAGACCCAGTACTTC
d_gene: TRBD1; j_gene: TRBJ2-5; v_gene: TRBV28; abundance: NA; CDR3aa: CASRAGTGALEETQYF; CDR3nt: TGTGCCAGCAGGGCCGGGACAGGGGCCTTGGAAGAGACCCAGTACTTC
d_gene: TRBD1; j_gene: TRBJ1-3; v_gene: TRBV7-2; abundance: NA; CDR3aa: CASSGQGPGNTIYF; CDR3nt: TGTGCCAGCAGCGGACAGGGCCCTGGAAACACCATATATTTT
d_gene: NA; j_gene: TRBJ1-4; v_gene: TRBV5-6; abundance: few; CDR3aa: CASETTEKLFF; CDR3nt: TGTGCCAGCGAAACGACTGAAAAACTGTTTTTT
d_gene: NA; j_gene: TRBJ2-2; v_gene: TRBV2; abundance: few; CDR3aa: CASSENYRENTGELFF; CDR3nt: TGTGCCAGCAGTGAAAATTACAGGGAGAACACCGGGGAGCTGTTTTTT
d_gene: NA; j_gene: TRBJ1-1; v_gene: TRBV5-1; abundance: NA; CDR3aa: CASSLLGGPNTEAFF; CDR3nt: TGCGCCAGCAGCTTGTTGGGGGGTCCGAACACTGAAGCTTTCTTT
d_gene: NA; j_gene: TRBJ2-3; v_gene: TRBV9; abundance: NA; CDR3aa: CASSVRPGAEDTQYF; CDR3nt: TGTGCCAGCAGCGTAAGACCGGGGGCGGAAGATACGCAGTATTTT
d_gene: TRBD1; j_gene: TRBJ1-4; v_gene: TRBV6-5; abundance: NA; CDR3aa: CASSQQGVNEKLFF; CDR3nt: TGTGCCAGCAGTCAACAGGGGGTTAATGAAAAACTGTTTTTT
d_gene: NA; j_gene: TRBJ2-5; v_gene: TRBV7-6; abundance: NA; CDR3aa: CASSLRQSREETQYF; CDR3nt: TGTGCCAGCAGCTTAAGGCAGAGCAGGGAAGAGACCCAGTACTTC
d_gene: TRBD2; j_gene: TRBJ2-3; v_gene: TRBV19; abundance: few; CDR3aa: CASRGGGASDTQYF; CDR3nt: TGTGCCAGTAGGGGCGGGGGGGCTTCAGATACGCAGTATTTT
d_gene: NA; j_gene: TRBJ1-1; v_gene: TRBV7-8; abundance: NA; CDR3aa: CASSLAEIGEAFF; CDR3nt: TGTGCCAGCAGCTTAGCGGAGATAGGTGAAGCTTTCTTT
d_gene: TRBD1; j_gene: TRBJ2-2; v_gene: TRBV2; abundance: NA; CDR3aa: CASRDRGARGTGELFF; CDR3nt: TGTGCCAGCAGGGACAGGGGAGCCCGGGGCACCGGGGAGCTGTTTTTT
d_gene: NA; j_gene: TRBJ1-5; v_gene: TRBV19; abundance: NA; CDR3aa: CASSPPDQPQHF; CDR3nt: TGTGCCAGTAGTCCTCCGGATCAGCCCCAGCATTTT
d_gene: NA; j_gene: TRBJ1-5; v_gene: TRBV6-6; abundance: NA; CDR3aa: CASRTGVNQPQHF; CDR3nt: TGTGCCAGCAGGACGGGGGTGAATCAGCCCCAGCATTTT
d_gene: NA; j_gene: TRBJ1-6; v_gene: TRBV19; abundance: NA; CDR3aa: CASSIEAGTANSPLHF; CDR3nt: TGTGCCAGTAGTATAGAAGCCGGGACGGCGAATTCACCCCTCCACTTT
d_gene: TRBD1; j_gene: TRBJ2-1; v_gene: TRBV7-9; abundance: NA; CDR3aa: CASSQTGGGFNEQFF; CDR3nt: TGTGCCAGCAGCCAGACAGGGGGCGGTTTTAATGAGCAGTTCTTC
d_gene: NA; j_gene: TRBJ1-2; v_gene: TRBV12-3/TRBV12-4; abundance: NA; CDR3aa: CASTRGYGYTF; CDR3nt: TGTGCCAGCACGCGGGGCTATGGCTACACCTTC
d_gene: NA; j_gene: TRBJ2-3; v_gene: TRBV24-1; abundance: NA; CDR3aa: CATSDRVSGTDTQYF; CDR3nt: TGTGCCACCAGTGACAGGGTTTCGGGCACAGATACGCAGTATTTT
d_gene: TRBD2; j_gene: TRBJ2-1; v_gene: TRBV10-2; abundance: NA; CDR3aa: CASRAGLAENEQFF; CDR3nt: TGCGCCAGCAGAGCGGGACTAGCGGAAAATGAGCAGTTCTTC
d_gene: NA; j_gene: TRBJ1-2; v_gene: TRBV3-1/TRBV3-2; abundance: NA; CDR3aa: CASSQSWEYGYTF; CDR3nt: TGTGCCAGCAGCCAATCCTGGGAGTATGGCTACACCTTC
d_gene: NA; j_gene: TRBJ1-5; v_gene: TRBV28; abundance: few; CDR3aa: CASRGGLVQPQHF; CDR3nt: TGTGCCAGCAGAGGGGGACTCGTGCAGCCCCAGCATTTT
d_gene: NA; j_gene: TRBJ2-5; v_gene: TRBV6-2/TRBV6-3; abundance: once; CDR3aa: CASSYSKLPGETQYF; CDR3nt: TGTGCCAGCAGTTACTCGAAGCTGCCTGGGGAGACCCAGTACTTC
d_gene: NA; j_gene: TRBJ2-1; v_gene: TRBV4-1; abundance: few; CDR3aa: CASSQAGVNEQFF; CDR3nt: TGCGCCAGCAGCCAAGCGGGGGTCAATGAGCAGTTCTTC
d_gene: NA; j_gene: TRBJ2-1; v_gene: TRBV21-1; abundance: NA; CDR3aa: CASSKARLAGNSYNEQFF; CDR3nt: TGTGCCAGCAGCAAAGCCCGACTAGCGGGGAACTCCTACAATGAGCAGTTCTTC
d_gene: TRBD1; j_gene: TRBJ2-1; v_gene: TRBV6-5; abundance: few; CDR3aa: CASSQDRGDRNEQFF; CDR3nt: TGTGCCAGCAGTCAGGACAGGGGGGATCGGAATGAGCAGTTCTTC
d_gene: NA; j_gene: TRBJ1-3; v_gene: TRBV19; abundance: NA; CDR3aa: CASSTERGNTIYF; CDR3nt: TGTGCCAGCTCTACAGAGCGTGGAAACACCATATATTTT
d_gene: NA; j_gene: TRBJ2-2; v_gene: TRBV7-7; abundance: NA; CDR3aa: CASSPRTNTGELFF; CDR3nt: TGTGCCAGCAGCCCCCGGACGAACACCGGGGAGCTGTTTTTT
d_gene: TRBD1; j_gene: TRBJ1-6; v_gene: TRBV5-1; abundance: NA; CDR3aa: CASSFKGADSPLHF; CDR3nt: TGCGCCAGCAGCTTCAAGGGGGCAGACTCACCCCTCCACTTT
d_gene: TRBD1; j_gene: TRBJ1-4; v_gene: TRBV3-1/TRBV3-2; abundance: NA; CDR3aa: CASSPRDRGRASEKLFF; CDR3nt: TGTGCCAGCAGCCCCCGGGACAGGGGGAGGGCTAGTGAAAAACTGTTTTTT
d_gene: NA; j_gene: TRBJ1-3; v_gene: TRBV12-3/TRBV12-4; abundance: NA; CDR3aa: CASRGSSGNTIYF; CDR3nt: TGTGCCAGCAGGGGTAGCTCTGGAAACACCATATATTTT